This TCR beta chain is drawn from a study of blood T cell repertoires in COVID-19. Whole-study context: Spain, Italy and the United States supplied samples that represented acute and convalescent COVID-19. Sources were T cells, B-cell-depleted T cells, or PBMCs; the material itself was cDNA or gDNA.

Original processing notes: Counts of nucleated cells, estimated from reference gene primer amplification, were obtained. Data came from immunoSEQ multiplex PCR; TCRdb stores just in-frame clones and leaves some out. V and J calls and clone size are given by that table; D and trimming were obtained from the DNA. The sample yields just under 90,000 clones, roughly 90% seen once. Germline CDR1 KGHDR, CDR2 SFDVKD. The CDR3 is made up of 18 amino acids. Germline trimming cut 4 bases from V and 4 bases from J; bases unmatched to any gene: 9. The chain joins TRBV24-1 to TRBJ2-5, with TRBD2 identical over 15 bases. Sequenced material: peripheral blood. The sequence came from an elderly woman with acute or convalescent COVID-19. CDR3 in amino acids: CATSDPGLAGGLGETQYF. In nucleotides, the CDR3 is TGTGCCACCAGTGACCCTGGACTAGCGGGAGGGCTCGGAGAGACCCAGTACTTC.